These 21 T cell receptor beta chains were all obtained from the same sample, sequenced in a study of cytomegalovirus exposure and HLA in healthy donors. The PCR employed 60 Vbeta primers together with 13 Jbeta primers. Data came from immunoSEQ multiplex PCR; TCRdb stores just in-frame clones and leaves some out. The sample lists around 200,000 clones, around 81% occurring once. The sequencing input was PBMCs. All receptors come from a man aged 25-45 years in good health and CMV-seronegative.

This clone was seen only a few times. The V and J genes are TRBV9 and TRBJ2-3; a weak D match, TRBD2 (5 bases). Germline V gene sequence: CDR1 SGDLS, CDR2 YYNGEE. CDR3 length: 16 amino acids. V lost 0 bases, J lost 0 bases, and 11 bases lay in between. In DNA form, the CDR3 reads TGTGCCAGCAGCGTAGCAGCGGACCCTAGCACAGATACGCAGTATTTT. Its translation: CASSVAADPSTDTQYF. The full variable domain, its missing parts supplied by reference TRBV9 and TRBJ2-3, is DSGVTQTPKHLITATGQRVTLRCSPRSGDLSVYWYQQSLDQGLQFLIQYYNGEERAKGNILERFSAQQFPDLHSELNLSSLELGDSALYFCASSVAADPSTDTQYFGPGTRLTVL.

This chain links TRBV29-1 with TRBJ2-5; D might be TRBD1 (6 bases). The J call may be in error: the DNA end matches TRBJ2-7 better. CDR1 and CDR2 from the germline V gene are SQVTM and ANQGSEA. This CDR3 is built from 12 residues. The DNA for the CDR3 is TGCAGCGCGTGGACAGTCTCCTACGAGCAGTACTTC. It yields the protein CSAWTVSYEQYF.

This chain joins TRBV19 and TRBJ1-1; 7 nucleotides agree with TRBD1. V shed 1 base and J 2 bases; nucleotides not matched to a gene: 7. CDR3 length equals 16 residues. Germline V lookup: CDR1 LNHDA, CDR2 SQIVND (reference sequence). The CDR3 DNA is TGTGCCAGTAGTATAGGCCTCCAGGGGGAAAACACTGAAGCTTTCTTT. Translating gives CASSIGLQGENTEAFF.

The CDR3 coding sequence is TGTGCCAGCAGTGAAATCTGGGGACGGGGGACGGTAAATTCACCCCTCCACTTT. Residues: CASSEIWGRGTVNSPLHF. The V call is TRBV6-1, the J call TRBJ1-6, with a possible D match to TRBD1 (5 bases). There are 18 residues in the CDR3. Germline CDR1 and CDR2: MNHNS and SASEGT. Trimming took off 2 bases at V and 7 bases at J, with 21 bases between the two ends.

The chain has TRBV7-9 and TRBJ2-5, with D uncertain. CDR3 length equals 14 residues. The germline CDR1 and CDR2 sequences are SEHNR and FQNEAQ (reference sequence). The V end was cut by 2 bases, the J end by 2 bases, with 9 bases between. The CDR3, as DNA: TGTGCCAGCAGCTTATCTCTGAGACAAGAGACCCAGTACTTC. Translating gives CASSLSLRQETQYF. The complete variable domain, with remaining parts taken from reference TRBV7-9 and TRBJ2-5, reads DTGVSQNPRHKITKRGQNVTFRCDPISEHNRLYWYRQTLGQGPEFLTYFQNEAQLEKSRLLSDRFSAERPKGSFSTLEIQRTEQGDSAMYLCASSLSLRQETQYFGPGTRLLVL.

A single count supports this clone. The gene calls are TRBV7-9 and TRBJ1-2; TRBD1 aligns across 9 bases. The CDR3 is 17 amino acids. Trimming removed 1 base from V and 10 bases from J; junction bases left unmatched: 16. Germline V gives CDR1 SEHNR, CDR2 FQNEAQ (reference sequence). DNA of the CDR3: TGTGCCAGCAGCTTAGGGGCACCGGGACAGGGAGCAAATCTCTACACCTTC. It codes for CASSLGAPGQGANLYTF.

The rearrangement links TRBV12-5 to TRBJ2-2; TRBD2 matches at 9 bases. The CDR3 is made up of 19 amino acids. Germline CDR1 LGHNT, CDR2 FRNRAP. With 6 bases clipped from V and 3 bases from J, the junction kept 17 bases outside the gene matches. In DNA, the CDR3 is TGTGCTAGTGGCTGGTCGGTCGAGGGACTAGCTCGCGACACCGGGGAGCTGTTTTTT. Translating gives CASGWSVEGLARDTGELFF.

The CDR3: CAIRTSANSYNEQFF. The CDR3 region has the DNA TGTGCCATCAGGACTAGCGCCAACTCCTACAATGAGCAGTTCTTC. V gene TRBV10-3 combines with J gene TRBJ2-1; 8 bases map to TRBD2. V lost 6 bases, J lost 0 bases, and 4 bases stayed unmatched. The CDR3 has 15 residues. Germline CDR1 and CDR2: ENHRY and SYGVKD.

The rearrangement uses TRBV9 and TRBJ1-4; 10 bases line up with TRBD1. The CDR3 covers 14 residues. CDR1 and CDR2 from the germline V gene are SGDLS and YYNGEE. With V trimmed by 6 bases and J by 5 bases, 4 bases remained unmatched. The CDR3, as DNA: TGTGCCAGCACACGGACAGGGGGGAATGAAAAACTGTTTTTT. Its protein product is CASTRTGGNEKLFF.

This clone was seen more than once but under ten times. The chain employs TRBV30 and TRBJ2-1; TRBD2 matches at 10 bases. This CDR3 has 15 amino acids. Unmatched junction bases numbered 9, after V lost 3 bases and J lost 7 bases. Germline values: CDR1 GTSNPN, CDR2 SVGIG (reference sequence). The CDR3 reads CAWREREGLWNEQFF. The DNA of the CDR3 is TGTGCCTGGAGGGAGCGGGAGGGCCTGTGGAATGAGCAGTTCTTC.

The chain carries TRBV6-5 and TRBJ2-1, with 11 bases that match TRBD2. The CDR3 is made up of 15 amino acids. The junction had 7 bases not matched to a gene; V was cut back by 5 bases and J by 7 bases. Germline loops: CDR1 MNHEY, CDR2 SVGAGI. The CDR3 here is CASSRAGLAENEQFF. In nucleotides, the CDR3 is TGTGCCAGCAGTAGAGCGGGACTAGCGGAGAATGAGCAGTTCTTC.

The CDR3 spells CASSRDSLFTQTQHF. CDR3 DNA sequence: TGTGCCAGCAGTCGGGACAGTCTGTTTACCCAGACCCAGCATTTT. The chain uses TRBV19 and TRBJ1-5, with TRBD1 identical over 7 bases. In germline, CDR1 is LNHDA, CDR2 SQIVND (reference sequence). CDR3 size: 15 residues. The trim removed 9 bases at V and 11 bases at J, leaving 19 bases unmatched.

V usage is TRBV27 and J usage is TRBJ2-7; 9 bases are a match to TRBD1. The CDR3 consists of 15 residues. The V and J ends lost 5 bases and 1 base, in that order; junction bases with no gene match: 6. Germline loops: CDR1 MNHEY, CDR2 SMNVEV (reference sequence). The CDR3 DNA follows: TGTGCCAGCAGTGCGCAGACAGGGGGTTCCTACGAGCAGTACTTC. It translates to CASSAQTGGSYEQYF.

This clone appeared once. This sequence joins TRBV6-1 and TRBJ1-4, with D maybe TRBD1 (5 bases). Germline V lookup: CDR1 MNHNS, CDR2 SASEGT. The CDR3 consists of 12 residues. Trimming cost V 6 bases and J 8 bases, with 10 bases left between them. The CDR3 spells CASSRVLEKLFF. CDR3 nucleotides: TGTGCCAGCAGCAGGGTTTTGGAAAAACTGTTTTTT.

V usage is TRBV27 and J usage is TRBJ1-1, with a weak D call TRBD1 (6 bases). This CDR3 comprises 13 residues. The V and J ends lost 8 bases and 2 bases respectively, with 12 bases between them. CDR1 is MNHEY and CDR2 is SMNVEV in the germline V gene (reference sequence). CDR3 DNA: TGTGCCAGCTACCGCAGGGGAAACACTGAAGCTTTCTTT. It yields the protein CASYRRGNTEAFF.

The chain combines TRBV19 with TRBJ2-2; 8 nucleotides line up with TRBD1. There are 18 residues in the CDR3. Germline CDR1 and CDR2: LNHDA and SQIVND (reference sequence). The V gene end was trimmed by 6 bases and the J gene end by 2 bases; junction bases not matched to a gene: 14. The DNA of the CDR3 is TGTGCCAGTAGCCTCCCTAAGACAGGGGCGACAAACACCGGGGAGCTGTTTTTT. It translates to CASSLPKTGATNTGELFF.

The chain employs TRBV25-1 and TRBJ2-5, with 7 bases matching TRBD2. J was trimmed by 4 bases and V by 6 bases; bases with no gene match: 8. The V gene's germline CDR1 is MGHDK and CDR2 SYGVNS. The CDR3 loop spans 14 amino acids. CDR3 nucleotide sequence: TGTGCCAGCAGCACTAGCGCCGACATAGAGACCCAGTACTTC. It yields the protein CASSTSADIETQYF.

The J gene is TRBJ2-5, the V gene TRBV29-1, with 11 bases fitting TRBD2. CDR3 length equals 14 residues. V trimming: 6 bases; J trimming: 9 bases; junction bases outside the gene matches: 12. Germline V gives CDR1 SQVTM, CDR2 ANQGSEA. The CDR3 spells CSVGGLAGPGAQYF. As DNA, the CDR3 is TGCAGCGTCGGTGGACTAGCGGGTCCGGGGGCCCAGTACTTC. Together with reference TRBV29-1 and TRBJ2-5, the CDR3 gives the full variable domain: SAVISQKPSRDICQRGTSLTIQCQVDSQVTMMFWYRQQPGQSLTLIATANQGSEATYESGFVIDKFPISRPNLTFSTLTVSNMSPEDSSIYLCSVGGLAGPGAQYFGPGTRLLVL.

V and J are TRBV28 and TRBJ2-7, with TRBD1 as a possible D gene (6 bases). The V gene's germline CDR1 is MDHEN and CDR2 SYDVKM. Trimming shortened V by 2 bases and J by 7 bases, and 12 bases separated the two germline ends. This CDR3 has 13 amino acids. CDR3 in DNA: TGTGCCAGCAGTTTACAGGGGATCAGGGAGCAGTACTTC. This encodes CASSLQGIREQYF.

CDR3 loop: CASTRDRRKDTQYF. In nucleotides, the CDR3 is TGTGCCAGCACCAGGGACAGGAGGAAAGATACGCAGTATTTT. J is TRBJ2-3 and V is TRBV6-5; 8 positions match TRBD1. The CDR3 runs to 14 residues. V lost 7 bases to trimming and J lost 5 bases; unmatched junction nucleotides: 8. Germline assignment: CDR1 MNHEY and CDR2 SVGAGI.

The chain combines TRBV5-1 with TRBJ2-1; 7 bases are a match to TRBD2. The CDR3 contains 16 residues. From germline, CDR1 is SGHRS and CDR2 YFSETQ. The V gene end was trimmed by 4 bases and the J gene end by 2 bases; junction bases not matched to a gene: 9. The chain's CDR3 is CASSPYVSGAYNEQFF. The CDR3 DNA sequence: TGCGCCAGCAGCCCGTACGTCAGCGGGGCCTACAATGAGCAGTTCTTC.